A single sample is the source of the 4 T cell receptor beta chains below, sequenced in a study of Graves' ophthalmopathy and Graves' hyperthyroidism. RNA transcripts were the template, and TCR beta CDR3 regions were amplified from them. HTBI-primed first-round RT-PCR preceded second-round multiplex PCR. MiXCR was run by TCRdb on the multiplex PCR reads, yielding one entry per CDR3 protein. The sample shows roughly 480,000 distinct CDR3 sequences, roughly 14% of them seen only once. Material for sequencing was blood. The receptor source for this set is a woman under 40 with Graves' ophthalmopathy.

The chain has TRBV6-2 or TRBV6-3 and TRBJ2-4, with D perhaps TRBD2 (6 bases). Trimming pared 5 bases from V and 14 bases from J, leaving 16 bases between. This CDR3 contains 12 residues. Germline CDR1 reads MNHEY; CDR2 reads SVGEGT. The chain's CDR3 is CASSPPVGGKYF. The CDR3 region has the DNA TGTGCCAGCAGTCCACCCGTCGGGGGTAAGTACTTC.

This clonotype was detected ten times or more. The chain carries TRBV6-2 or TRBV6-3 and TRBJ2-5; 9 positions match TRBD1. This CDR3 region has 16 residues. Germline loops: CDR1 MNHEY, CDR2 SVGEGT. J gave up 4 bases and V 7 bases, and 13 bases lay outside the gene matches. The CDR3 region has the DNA TGTGCCAGCAAGCTCACTGGACAGGGGAGCAGAGAGACCCAGTACTTC. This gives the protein CASKLTGQGSRETQYF.

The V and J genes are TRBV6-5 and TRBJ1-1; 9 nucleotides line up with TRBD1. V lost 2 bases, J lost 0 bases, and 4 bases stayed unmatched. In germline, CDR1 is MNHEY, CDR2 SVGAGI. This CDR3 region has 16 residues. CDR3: CASSYGTGRVNTEAFF. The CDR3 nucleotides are TGTGCCAGCAGTTACGGGACAGGGCGGGTGAACACTGAAGCTTTCTTT.

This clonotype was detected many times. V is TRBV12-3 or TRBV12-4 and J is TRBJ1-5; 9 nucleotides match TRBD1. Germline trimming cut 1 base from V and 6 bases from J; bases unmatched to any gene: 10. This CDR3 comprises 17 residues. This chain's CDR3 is CASSLGGTGLGGQPQHF. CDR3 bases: TGTGCCAGCAGTTTAGGGGGGACAGGGCTAGGCGGTCAGCCCCAGCATTTT.